The rows below give T cell receptor beta chains drawn from one sample of a study of blood T cell repertoires in COVID-19. The protocol was immunoSEQ multiplex PCR, while the TCRdb copy is restricted to in-frame clones and leaves out a portion. The data hold roughly 88,000 clones, with around 88% observed a single time. Sequenced input: peripheral blood. Every receptor here comes from a woman in her fifties or sixties with COVID-19, enrolled during active disease. Both conserved end residues are part of each CDR3. A D gene is named only where the DNA matches it firmly. Clone size is shown for a subset of rows, as once, few, many or a class of expanded clone.

clone size: .; V gene: TRBV19; J gene: TRBJ1-4; D gene: .; CDR3 protein: CASSVIRETNEKLFF; CDR3 DNA: TGTGCCAGTAGCGTTATTCGGGAAACTAATGAAAAACTGTTTTTT
clone size: .; V gene: TRBV5-1; J gene: TRBJ2-4; D gene: .; CDR3 protein: CASSPWTDTKNIQYF; CDR3 DNA: TGCGCCAGCAGCCCCTGGACAGACACAAAAAACATTCAGTACTTC
clone size: .; V gene: TRBV5-6; J gene: TRBJ2-5; D gene: .; CDR3 protein: CASSLSQAETQYF; CDR3 DNA: TGTGCCAGCAGCTTATCCCAAGCGGAGACCCAGTACTTC
clone size: .; V gene: TRBV7-8; J gene: TRBJ2-5; D gene: TRBD1; CDR3 protein: CASSWGTGRQETQYF; CDR3 DNA: TGTGCCAGCAGCTGGGGGACAGGGCGACAAGAGACCCAGTACTTC
clone size: few; V gene: TRBV12-5; J gene: TRBJ1-2; D gene: TRBD1; CDR3 protein: CASGLLTGGIHGYTF; CDR3 DNA: TGTGCTAGTGGTTTGCTTACAGGGGGAATTCACGGCTACACCTTC
clone size: .; V gene: TRBV5-4; J gene: TRBJ1-2; D gene: TRBD1; CDR3 protein: CASSPPGQTYGYTF; CDR3 DNA: TGTGCCAGCAGCCCACCGGGACAGACTTATGGCTACACCTTC
clone size: .; V gene: TRBV27; J gene: TRBJ2-5; D gene: TRBD1; CDR3 protein: CASSTRRGQGTQYF; CDR3 DNA: TGTGCCAGCAGTACCCGCAGGGGGCAGGGGACCCAGTACTTC
clone size: .; V gene: TRBV5-6; J gene: TRBJ1-1; D gene: .; CDR3 protein: CASSVPRGTTEAFF; CDR3 DNA: TGTGCCAGCAGCGTTCCCCGGGGGACCACTGAAGCTTTCTTT
clone size: .; V gene: TRBV7-2; J gene: TRBJ1-1; D gene: .; CDR3 protein: CASSFGGLGTEAFF; CDR3 DNA: TGTGCCAGCAGCTTCGGGGGGCTTGGTACTGAAGCTTTCTTT
clone size: once; V gene: TRBV7-8; J gene: TRBJ2-5; D gene: TRBD2; CDR3 protein: CASSPPWQRGLGETQYF; CDR3 DNA: TGTGCCAGCAGTCCCCCTTGGCAGCGGGGGCTAGGAGAGACCCAGTACTTC
clone size: .; V gene: TRBV10-3; J gene: TRBJ1-4; D gene: .; CDR3 protein: CAISRPGGEKLFF; CDR3 DNA: TGTGCCATCTCCAGGCCAGGTGGTGAAAAACTGTTTTTT
clone size: .; V gene: TRBV4-2; J gene: TRBJ2-7; D gene: TRBD2; CDR3 protein: CASSSSGGNYEQYF; CDR3 DNA: TGTGCCAGCAGCTCTAGCGGGGGGAACTACGAGCAGTACTTC
clone size: once; V gene: TRBV28; J gene: TRBJ2-1; D gene: .; CDR3 protein: CASRVSVGADSYNEQFF; CDR3 DNA: TGTGCCAGCAGAGTTTCAGTGGGGGCGGACTCCTACAATGAGCAGTTCTTC
clone size: .; V gene: TRBV5-1; J gene: TRBJ2-7; D gene: .; CDR3 protein: CASLPPNGEEQYF; CDR3 DNA: TGCGCCAGTCTCCCGCCAAACGGGGAGGAGCAGTACTTC
clone size: .; V gene: TRBV7-2; J gene: TRBJ1-2; D gene: TRBD1; CDR3 protein: CASSRDRYYGYTF; CDR3 DNA: TGTGCCAGCAGCCGGGACAGGTACTATGGCTACACCTTC
clone size: .; V gene: TRBV19; J gene: TRBJ1-2; D gene: .; CDR3 protein: CASSIYSLNYGYTF; CDR3 DNA: TGTGCCAGTAGTATATACAGTCTCAACTATGGCTACACCTTC
clone size: .; V gene: TRBV11-2; J gene: TRBJ1-4; D gene: TRBD1; CDR3 protein: CASSQNRGTFEKLFF; CDR3 DNA: TGTGCCAGCAGCCAAAACAGGGGGACATTTGAAAAACTGTTTTTT